A single sample is the source of the 2 T cell receptor beta chains below, sequenced in a study of blood T cell repertoires in COVID-19 (dated by TCRdb to about 2020). Libraries were made using the immunoSEQ multiplex PCR assay. TCRdb carries this immuneACCESS record with in-frame sequences only. Its versions omit some clonotypes, under half of them owing to an unresolved V gene in the studies checked, with the rest unexplained. The sample table records a few hundred thousand clones; around 84% of these occur just once. Approximately 5.1% of the sample belongs to the ten largest clones. The sequenced sample was peripheral blood. These receptors came from a woman aged 60-75 years with COVID-19, enrolled during active disease.

The rearrangement links TRBV5-6 to TRBJ2-5; the match to TRBD1 covers 10 bases. The CDR3 consists of 15 residues. V lost 1 base to trimming and J lost 3 bases; unmatched junction nucleotides: 3. Germline CDR1 is SGHDT and CDR2 is YYEEEE. For the CDR3, the DNA is TGTGCCAGCAGCTTGTCTGGGACAGGGGAAGAGACCCAGTACTTC. This sequence encodes CASSLSGTGEETQYF.

The CDR3 DNA sequence: TGTGCCAGCAGCTTAGTGGCAGCGACGGGAAACACCATATATTTT. It encodes CASSLVAATGNTIYF. The gene calls are TRBV13 and TRBJ1-3; no clear D gene. This CDR3 spans 15 amino acids. V was clipped by 1 base and J by 4 bases, with 11 bases between them. Germline V gives CDR1 PRHDT, CDR2 FYEKMQ (reference sequence).